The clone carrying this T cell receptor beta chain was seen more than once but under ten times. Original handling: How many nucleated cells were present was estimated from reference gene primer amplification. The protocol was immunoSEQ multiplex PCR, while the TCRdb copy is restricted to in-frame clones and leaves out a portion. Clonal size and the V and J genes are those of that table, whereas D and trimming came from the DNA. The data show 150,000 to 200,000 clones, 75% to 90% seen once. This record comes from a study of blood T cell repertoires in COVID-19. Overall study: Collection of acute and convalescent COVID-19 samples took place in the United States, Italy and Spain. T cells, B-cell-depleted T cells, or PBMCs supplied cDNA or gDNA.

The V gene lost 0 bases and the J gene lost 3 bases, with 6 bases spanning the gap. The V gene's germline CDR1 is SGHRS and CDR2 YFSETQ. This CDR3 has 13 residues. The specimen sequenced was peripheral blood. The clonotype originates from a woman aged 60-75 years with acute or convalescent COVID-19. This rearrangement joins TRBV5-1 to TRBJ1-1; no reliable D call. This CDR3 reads CASSLVTHTEAFF. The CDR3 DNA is TGCGCCAGCAGCTTGGTTACACACACTGAAGCTTTCTTT.